The 3 T cell receptor beta chains below all came from one sample that was sequenced in a study of shared clonotypes between healthy human individuals. Sequencing was performed with immunoSEQ multiplex PCR; in TCRdb, only in-frame clones are kept and a portion is missing. Among about 1.1 million clones listed, 60% to 80% were seen once. Sequenced material: memory CD4+ T cells from PBMCs. The subset: CD45RA-negative fraction. The receptor source for this set is a man aged 18 to 29 in good health. Some clones in this sample may be carry-over from other donors' samples.

The chain has TRBV12-5 and TRBJ1-3; the D is unclear. Trimming took off 6 bases at V and 0 bases at J, with 9 bases between the two ends. Germline CDR1 reads LGHNT; CDR2 reads FRNRAP. CDR3 size: 14 residues. The CDR3 loop is CASGPGNSGNTIYF. CDR3 sequence (DNA): TGTGCTAGTGGGCCGGGGAACTCTGGAAACACCATATATTTT.

The CDR3 loop is CAWSVAGAGETQYF. The CDR3 DNA follows: TGTGCCTGGAGTGTAGCGGGGGCGGGGGAGACCCAGTACTTC. This sequence joins TRBV30 and TRBJ2-5, with 8 bases matching TRBD2. CDR3 length: 14 residues. Germline loops: CDR1 GTSNPN, CDR2 SVGIG (reference sequence). V lost 0 bases, J lost 5 bases, and 5 bases stayed unmatched.

Here the CDR3 DNA reads TGTGCCAGCACCGATCTTGGGCGCAACGGCTACAATGAGCAGTTCTTC. It encodes CASTDLGRNGYNEQFF. J is TRBJ2-1 and V is TRBV7-3, with no clear D. V was cut by 7 bases and J by 3 bases, with 19 bases left in between. From germline, CDR1 is SGHTA and CDR2 FQGTGA. This CDR3 has 16 amino acids.